This T cell receptor beta chain was sequenced during a study of T cell changes during pregnancy in multiple sclerosis. Only one count was recorded for this clone. After removal of 1 base from V and 5 bases from J, the junction contained 12 bases not matched to a gene. This CDR3 region has 17 residues. Germline CDR1 is LGHNA and CDR2 is YNFKEQ. Clones were sequenced by immunoSEQ multiplex PCR, and TCRdb holds only the in-frame ones, with some missing. This sample carries tens of thousands of clones, 88% of them seen once, and the ten largest clones take more than 1.5%. This TCR derives from a female donor with multiple sclerosis, enrolled in a pregnancy study. The rearrangement links TRBV4-2 to TRBJ2-7, with 9 bases aligning to TRBD2. Material: peripheral blood, obtained in the first trimester of pregnancy. Here the CDR3 DNA reads TGTGCCAGCAGCCAAGCCCCCCGGGTTGCGGGAGGGGACGAGCAGTACTTC. Protein sequence: CASSQAPRVAGGDEQYF.